These 30 T cell receptor beta chains share one sample of origin, sequenced in a study of blood T cell repertoires in COVID-19. Sequencing was performed with immunoSEQ multiplex PCR; in TCRdb, only in-frame clones are kept and a portion is missing. The table shows around 250,000 clones, with about 83% occurring only once. The sample consisted of PBMCs or T cells enriched from blood (not recorded which). Every receptor here comes from a woman between 50 and 59 years old who had recovered from COVID-19.

The chain employs TRBV4-3 and TRBJ2-3; 10 bases line up with TRBD2. Germline assignment: CDR1 LGHNA and CDR2 YSLEER. J lost 6 bases, V lost 4 bases, and 7 bases had no gene match. The CDR3 contains 15 residues. This CDR3 reads CASSPGLARGDTQYF. Here the CDR3 DNA reads TGCGCCAGCAGCCCGGGACTAGCGCGCGGGGATACGCAGTATTTT.

The chain joins TRBV6-2 or TRBV6-3 to TRBJ2-7; D assignment may be TRBD1 or TRBD2 (10 bases each). The germline V gene encodes CDR1 MNHEY and CDR2 SVGEGT. V dropped 5 bases and J dropped 4 bases, with 30 bases sitting between them. The CDR3 spans 19 residues. CDR3 protein: CASSPSQGQGKLAGYEQYF. CDR3 bases: TGTGCCAGCAGTCCGTCACAGGGACAGGGGAAACTAGCGGGATACGAGCAGTACTTC.

The CDR3: CASSQNFLGNEQFF. In nucleotides, the CDR3 is TGCGCCAGCAGCCAGAATTTCCTAGGAAATGAGCAGTTCTTC. The rearrangement links TRBV5-1 to TRBJ2-1; D ambiguous. This CDR3 is built from 14 residues. V lost 4 bases to trimming and J lost 7 bases, with 15 bases between them. The V gene's germline CDR1 is SGHRS and CDR2 YFSETQ.

V usage is TRBV9 and J usage is TRBJ2-7; 14 positions agree with TRBD2. Per the germline V gene, CDR1 is SGDLS and CDR2 is YYNGEE. The CDR3 covers 16 residues. J was trimmed by 5 bases and V by 3 bases; bases with no gene match: 7. The CDR3 spells CASSAQTSGRVHEQYF. The CDR3 DNA follows: TGTGCCAGCAGCGCACAGACTAGCGGGAGGGTCCACGAGCAGTACTTC.

The chain has TRBV28 and TRBJ2-7; 11 nucleotides align to TRBD2. The J segment lost 6 bases and the V segment lost 2 bases, leaving 3 bases of the junction unmatched. The germline gives CDR1 MDHEN, CDR2 SYDVKM. The CDR3 runs to 14 residues. The CDR3 region is CASSLGLAGGEQYF. The DNA for the CDR3 is TGTGCCAGCAGTTTAGGGCTAGCGGGAGGCGAGCAGTACTTC.

The rearrangement joins TRBV28 to TRBJ1-5; unclear D gene. In germline, CDR1 is MDHEN, CDR2 SYDVKM. The length of the CDR3 is 13 residues. V lost 8 bases, J lost 7 bases, and 15 bases lay in between. The CDR3 spells CASGIVGGQPQHF. For the CDR3, the DNA is TGTGCCAGCGGGATTGTAGGAGGGCAGCCCCAGCATTTT. The variable domain in full, with the rest retrieved from reference TRBV28 and TRBJ1-5, is DVKVTQSSRYLVKRTGEKVFLECVQDMDHENMFWYRQDPGLGLRLIYFSYDVKMKEKGDIPEGYSVSREKKERFSLILESASTNQTSMYLCASGIVGGQPQHFGDGTRLSIL.

This clone was detected only once. J is TRBJ2-5 and V is TRBV11-1; 8 bases agree with TRBD1. The CDR3 contains 14 residues. With 4 bases clipped from V and 2 bases from J, the junction kept 3 bases outside the gene matches. CDR1 is SGHAT, CDR2 FQDESV, per germline (reference sequence). The CDR3 nucleotides are TGTGCCAGCAGCTATACAGGGGGGCAAGAGACCCAGTACTTC. It specifies CASSYTGGQETQYF.

This sequence joins TRBV4-1 and TRBJ2-1; TRBD1 might be the D (6 bases). V lost 2 bases, J lost 15 bases, and 14 bases lay in between. Germline V gene data show CDR1 as MGHRA and CDR2 as YSYEKL. The CDR3 runs 12 residues. The CDR3 here is CASSQPGTWRFF. Here the CDR3 DNA reads TGCGCCAGCAGCCAACCCGGGACATGGCGGTTCTTC.

The chain carries TRBV18 and TRBJ2-7; perhaps TRBD2 as D (6 bases). The V gene lost 0 bases and the J gene lost 3 bases, with 9 bases spanning the gap. CDR1 is KGHSH, CDR2 LQKENI, per germline. The CDR3 totals 14 residues. The CDR3 coding sequence is TGTGCCAGCTCACCACCGGGACTTTACTACGAGCAGTACTTC. It translates to CASSPPGLYYEQYF.

This sequence joins TRBV7-6 and TRBJ2-3; 9 bases agree with TRBD2. V shed 5 bases and J 3 bases; nucleotides not matched to a gene: 9. The CDR3 is 16 residues long. Germline CDR1 SGHVS, CDR2 FNYEAQ. CDR3 bases: TGTGCCAGCAGCCCTCGCCTAGCGGGGAGGACAGATACGCAGTATTTT. As protein: CASSPRLAGRTDTQYF. The full variable domain, in which reference TRBV7-6 and TRBJ2-3 provide the parts outside the CDR3, is GAGVSQSPRYKVTKRGQDVALRCDPISGHVSLYWYRQALGQGPEFLTYFNYEAQQDKSGLPNDRFSAERPEGSISTLTIQRTEQRDSAMYRCASSPRLAGRTDTQYFGPGTRLTVL.

The V call is TRBV4-1, the J call TRBJ2-6; D perhaps matches TRBD2 (6 bases). Trimming pared 1 base from V and 0 bases from J, leaving 13 bases between. The CDR3 has 18 residues. Germline V gives CDR1 MGHRA, CDR2 YSYEKL. For the CDR3, the DNA is TGCGCCAGCAGCCAAGTAGTCCCGGGGGACTCTGGGGCCAACGTCCTGACTTTC. It specifies CASSQVVPGDSGANVLTF.

The chain uses TRBV4-1 and TRBJ1-4; the match to TRBD1 covers 7 bases. Germline V gives CDR1 MGHRA, CDR2 YSYEKL. The CDR3 length is 14 residues. The V segment lost 2 bases and the J segment 4 bases; nucleotides outside the gene matches: 1. CDR3 loop: CASSQQGVNEKLFF. CDR3 coding DNA: TGCGCCAGCAGCCAACAGGGGGTTAATGAAAAACTGTTTTTT.

The chain has TRBV2 and TRBJ2-7; tentatively, D is TRBD2 (5 bases). The CDR3 consists of 14 residues. Germline CDR1 SNHLY, CDR2 FYNNEI. Trimming removed 3 bases at V and 3 bases at J, with 12 bases between. The CDR3 spells CASSERTLVYEQYF. The CDR3 nucleotides read TGTGCCAGCAGTGAGAGGACTCTAGTCTACGAGCAGTACTTC.

Points on this clone: Other DNA sequences within the sample encode an identical CDR3. This chain's CDR3 is CASSLQGANTGELFF. As DNA, the CDR3 is TGTGCCAGCAGTTTGCAGGGGGCAAACACCGGGGAGCTGTTTTTT. V usage is TRBV7-3 and J usage is TRBJ2-2; TRBD1 matches at 8 bases. Germline V CDR1 and CDR2: SGHTA, FQGTGA. The CDR3 spans 15 residues. The V and J ends lost 6 bases and 2 bases, in that order; junction bases with no gene match: 5.

This clone has just one count. The CDR3 sequence is CVEKEREFSDTQYF. The CDR3, as DNA: TGTGTTGAAAAAGAGCGGGAGTTTTCAGATACGCAGTATTTT. V usage is TRBV2 and J usage is TRBJ2-3, with 8 bases matching TRBD2. CDR3 size: 14 residues. Per germline, CDR1 SNHLY and CDR2 FYNNEI.

The genes are TRBV29-1 and TRBJ1-2, with 11 bases fitting TRBD1. Germline V lookup: CDR1 SQVTM, CDR2 ANQGSEA. The junction had 8 bases not matched to a gene; V was cut back by 7 bases and J by 7 bases. CDR3 length equals 13 residues. In DNA, the CDR3 is TGCAGCGCGGCGGGACAGGGGGAAGGTGGCTACACCTTC. Its translation is CSAAGQGEGGYTF.

The chain is built from TRBV5-1 and TRBJ2-2; D gene ambiguous. Trimming pared 0 bases from V and 0 bases from J, leaving 9 bases between. Germline-derived CDR1 and CDR2 are SGHRS and YFSETQ. This CDR3 contains 16 residues. The CDR3 coding sequence is TGCGCCAGCAGCTTGGGTGCGCCCGCGAACACCGGGGAGCTGTTTTTT. The encoded protein is CASSLGAPANTGELFF.

The CDR3 spells CASSPAGTGAETQYF. DNA for the CDR3: TGTGCCAGCAGCCCAGCGGGGACAGGGGCCGAGACCCAGTACTTC. The chain uses TRBV9 and TRBJ2-5; 10 positions agree with TRBD1. Trimming cost V 4 bases and J 5 bases; bases outside gene matches: 8. This CDR3 region has 15 residues. CDR1 and CDR2 (germline): SGDLS, YYNGEE.

The chain joins TRBV12-3 or TRBV12-4 to TRBJ1-2; weak D call: TRBD1 (6 bases). The CDR3 runs to 13 residues. V was clipped by 6 bases and J by 1 base, with 9 bases between them. The CDR3 loop reads CASSSRGNYGYTF. The CDR3 bases are TGTGCCAGCAGCAGCAGGGGTAACTATGGCTACACCTTC.

The genes are TRBV9 and TRBJ1-5; perhaps TRBD1 as D (5 bases). Deletions cut 3 bases from V and 6 bases from J, with 13 bases between. The CDR3 totals 14 residues. Germline V CDR1 and CDR2: SGDLS, YYNGEE. CDR3 residues: CASSAPGIPQPQHF. The CDR3 region has the DNA TGTGCCAGCAGCGCCCCAGGGATTCCTCAGCCCCAGCATTTT.

The chain has TRBV27 and TRBJ1-1; 8 nucleotides agree with TRBD1. The CDR3 contains 13 residues. Germline lookup yields CDR1 MNHEY and CDR2 SMNVEV (reference sequence). V was pared by 6 bases and J by 5 bases, with 5 bases of the junction left unmatched. CDR3 bases: TGTGCCAGCAGGGCCAGGGGGCCAACTGAAGCTTTCTTT. It codes for CASRARGPTEAFF.

The count of this clone is one. The V and J genes are TRBV28 and TRBJ1-5; possibly TRBD1 for D (6 bases). CDR3 length equals 17 residues. With 4 bases removed from V and 1 base from J, the gap between germline ends came to 17 bases. In germline, CDR1 is MDHEN, CDR2 SYDVKM. The CDR3 DNA reads TGTGCCAGCAGTTCGTTCAAGGACAGCTTAAGCAATCAGCCCCAGCATTTT. Protein: CASSSFKDSLSNQPQHF.

The chain uses TRBV3-1 (or the pseudogene TRBV3-2) and TRBJ2-2, with 7 bases aligning to TRBD2. After removal of 0 bases from V and 1 base from J, the junction contained 11 bases not matched to a gene. CDR1 LGHDT and CDR2 YNNKEL come from the germline V gene (reference sequence). This CDR3 is built from 19 residues. The CDR3 is CASSQDHNKGLGNTGELFF. The CDR3 DNA reads TGTGCCAGCAGCCAAGATCATAACAAAGGACTAGGGAACACCGGGGAGCTGTTTTTT.

This chain connects TRBV3-1 (or the pseudogene TRBV3-2) to TRBJ1-5, with D possibly matching TRBD1 (6 bases). This CDR3 comprises 14 residues. Germline-derived CDR1 and CDR2 are LGHDT and YNNKEL (reference sequence). Between the trimmed V and J ends, which lost 2 bases and 5 bases, there was a span of 10 bases. The CDR3 bases are TGTGCCAGCAGCCAACAGGGGCAATATCAGCCCCAGCATTTT. This gives the protein CASSQQGQYQPQHF.

The gene calls are TRBV9 and TRBJ1-1, with 8 bases identical to TRBD1. The J segment lost 3 bases and the V segment lost 4 bases, leaving 5 bases of the junction unmatched. The CDR3 consists of 14 residues. The germline V gene has CDR1 SGDLS and CDR2 YYNGEE. This CDR3 is CASSSRQGHTEAFF. The CDR3, as DNA: TGTGCCAGCAGCTCCCGACAGGGGCACACTGAAGCTTTCTTT. The whole variable domain, remainder taken from reference TRBV9 and TRBJ1-1, is DSGVTQTPKHLITATGQRVTLRCSPRSGDLSVYWYQQSLDQGLQFLIQYYNGEERAKGNILERFSAQQFPDLHSELNLSSLELGDSALYFCASSSRQGHTEAFFGQGTRLTVV.

The chain employs TRBV28 and TRBJ1-2; the match to TRBD1 covers 9 bases. Germline CDR1 MDHEN, CDR2 SYDVKM. With 2 bases clipped from V and 8 bases from J, the junction kept 6 bases outside the gene matches. The CDR3 covers 14 residues. CDR3 DNA sequence: TGTGCCAGCAGTTTAATAGGGACAGGGATCGGCTACACCTTC. It encodes CASSLIGTGIGYTF.

This sequence joins TRBV2 and TRBJ2-2; 10 nucleotides match TRBD2. This CDR3 has 15 residues. Losses at the gene ends were 6 bases for V and 7 bases for J; bases not matched to a gene: 8. The germline V gene encodes CDR1 SNHLY and CDR2 FYNNEI. CDR3 amino acids: CASRSGTSAVGELFF. The CDR3 region has the DNA TGTGCCAGCAGATCCGGGACTAGCGCAGTCGGGGAGCTGTTTTTT.

CDR3 sequence reads: CSASSRNSYNEQFF. The CDR3 coding sequence is TGCAGTGCTAGTTCTAGGAACTCCTACAATGAGCAGTTCTTC. The chain carries TRBV20-1 and TRBJ2-1; D uncertain. Trimming took off 3 bases at V and 0 bases at J, with 9 bases between the two ends. The CDR3 has 14 residues. Germline values: CDR1 DFQATT, CDR2 SNEGSKA (reference sequence).

The chain carries TRBV11-3 and TRBJ2-1; 10 bases map to TRBD2. CDR3 length: 16 residues. V trimming: 5 bases; J trimming: 4 bases; junction bases outside the gene matches: 8. Germline V lookup: CDR1 SGHNT, CDR2 YENEEA. The CDR3 loop reads CASSLRTSGLYNEQFF. DNA for the CDR3: TGTGCCAGCAGCCTTCGGACTAGCGGACTTTACAATGAGCAGTTCTTC.

V usage is TRBV19 and J usage is TRBJ1-1; D not resolved. CDR3 length equals 16 residues. V was pared by 3 bases and J by 2 bases, with 16 bases between. Looked up from germline, CDR1 is LNHDA and CDR2 is SQIVND (reference sequence). CDR3 sequence: CASSIGLTESNTEAFF. The CDR3 DNA follows: TGTGCCAGTAGTATTGGATTGACGGAGTCTAACACTGAAGCTTTCTTT.